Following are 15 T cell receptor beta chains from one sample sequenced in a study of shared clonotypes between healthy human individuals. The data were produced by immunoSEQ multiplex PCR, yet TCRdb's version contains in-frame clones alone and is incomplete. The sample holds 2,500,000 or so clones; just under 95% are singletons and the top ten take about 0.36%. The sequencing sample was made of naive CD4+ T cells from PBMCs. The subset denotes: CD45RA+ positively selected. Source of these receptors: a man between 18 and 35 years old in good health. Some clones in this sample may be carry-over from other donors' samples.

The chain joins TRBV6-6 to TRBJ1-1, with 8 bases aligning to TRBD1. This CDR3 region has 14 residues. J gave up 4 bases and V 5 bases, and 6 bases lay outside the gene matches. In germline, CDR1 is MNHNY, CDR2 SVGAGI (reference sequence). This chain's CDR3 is CASSLAGGITEAFF. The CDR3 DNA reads TGTGCCAGCAGTCTGGCAGGGGGCATCACTGAAGCTTTCTTT.

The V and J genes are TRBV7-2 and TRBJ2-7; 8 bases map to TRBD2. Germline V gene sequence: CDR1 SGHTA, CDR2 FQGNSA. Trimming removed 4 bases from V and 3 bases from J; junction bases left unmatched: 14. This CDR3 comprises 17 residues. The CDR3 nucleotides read TGTGCCAGCAGCTCATACCCCGGCTTAGCGGGACTCTACGAGCAGTACTTC. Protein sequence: CASSSYPGLAGLYEQYF. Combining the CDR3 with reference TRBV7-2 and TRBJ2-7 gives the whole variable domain GAGVSQSPSNKVTEKGKDVELRCDPISGHTALYWYRQSLGQGLEFLIYFQGNSAPDKSGLPSDRFSAERTGGSVSTLTIQRTQQEDSAVYLCASSSYPGLAGLYEQYFGPGTRLTVT.

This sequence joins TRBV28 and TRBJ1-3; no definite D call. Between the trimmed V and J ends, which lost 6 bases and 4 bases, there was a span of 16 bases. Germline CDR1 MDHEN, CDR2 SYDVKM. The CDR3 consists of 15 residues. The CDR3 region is CASSPPRTEGNTIYF. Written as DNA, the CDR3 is TGTGCCAGCAGCCCCCCCAGGACGGAAGGAAACACCATATATTTT.

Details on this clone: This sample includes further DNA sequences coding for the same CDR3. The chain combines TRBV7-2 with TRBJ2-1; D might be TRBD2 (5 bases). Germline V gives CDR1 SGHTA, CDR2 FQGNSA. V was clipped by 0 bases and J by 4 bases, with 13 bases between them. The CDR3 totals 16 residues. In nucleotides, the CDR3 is TGTGCCAGCAGCTTAGCGGGTCTAGCCGGATACAATGAGCAGTTCTTC. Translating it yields CASSLAGLAGYNEQFF.

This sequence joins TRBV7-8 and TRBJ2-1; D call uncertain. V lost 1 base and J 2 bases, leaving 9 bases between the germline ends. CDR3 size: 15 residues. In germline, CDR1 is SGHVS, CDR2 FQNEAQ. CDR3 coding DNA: TGTGCCAGCAGCTTAGTCAACGGACCCTACAATGAGCAGTTCTTC. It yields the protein CASSLVNGPYNEQFF.

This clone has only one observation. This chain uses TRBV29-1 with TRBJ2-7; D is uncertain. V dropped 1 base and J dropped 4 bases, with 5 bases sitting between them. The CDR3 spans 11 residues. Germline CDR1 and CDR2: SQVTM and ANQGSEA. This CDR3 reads CSVEVGYEQYF. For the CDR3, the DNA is TGCAGCGTTGAAGTGGGTTACGAGCAGTACTTC.

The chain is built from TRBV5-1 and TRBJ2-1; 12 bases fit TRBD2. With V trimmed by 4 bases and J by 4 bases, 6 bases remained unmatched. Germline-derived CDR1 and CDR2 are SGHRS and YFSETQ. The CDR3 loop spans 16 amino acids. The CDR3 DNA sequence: TGCGCCAGCAGCGGGTTACTAGCGGGAGGATACAATGAGCAGTTCTTC. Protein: CASSGLLAGGYNEQFF. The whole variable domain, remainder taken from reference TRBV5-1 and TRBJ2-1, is KAGVTQTPRYLIKTRGQQVTLSCSPISGHRSVSWYQQTPGQGLQFLFEYFSETQRNKGNFPGRFSGRQFSNSRSEMNVSTLELGDSALYLCASSGLLAGGYNEQFFGPGTRLTVL.

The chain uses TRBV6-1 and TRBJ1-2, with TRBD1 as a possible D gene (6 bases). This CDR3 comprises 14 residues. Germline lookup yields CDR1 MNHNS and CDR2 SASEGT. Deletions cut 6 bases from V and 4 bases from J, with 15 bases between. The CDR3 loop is CASSRLGGPYGYTF. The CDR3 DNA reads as TGTGCCAGCAGCAGACTGGGGGGCCCCTATGGCTACACCTTC.

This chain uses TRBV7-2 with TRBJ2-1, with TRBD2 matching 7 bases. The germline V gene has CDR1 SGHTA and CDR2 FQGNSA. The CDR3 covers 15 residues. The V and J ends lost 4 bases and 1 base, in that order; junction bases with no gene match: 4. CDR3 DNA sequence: TGTGCCAGCAGCTCAACTAGCGCATCCTACAATGAGCAGTTCTTC. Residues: CASSSTSASYNEQFF.

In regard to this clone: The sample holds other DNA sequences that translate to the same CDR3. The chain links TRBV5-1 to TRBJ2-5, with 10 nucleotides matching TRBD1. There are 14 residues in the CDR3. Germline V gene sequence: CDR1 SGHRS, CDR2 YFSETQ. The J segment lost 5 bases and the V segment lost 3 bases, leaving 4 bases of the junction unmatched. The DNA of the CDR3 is TGCGCCAGCAGCTCGACAGGGGGCCGGGAGACCCAGTACTTC. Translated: CASSSTGGRETQYF.

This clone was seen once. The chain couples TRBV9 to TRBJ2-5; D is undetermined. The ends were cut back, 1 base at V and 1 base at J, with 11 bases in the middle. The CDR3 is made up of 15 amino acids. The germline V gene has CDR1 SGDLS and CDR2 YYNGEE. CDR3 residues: CASSVRATFQETQYF. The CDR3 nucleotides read TGTGCCAGCAGCGTAAGGGCCACCTTCCAAGAGACCCAGTACTTC.

CDR3 DNA sequence: TGCGCCAGCAGCCAAGATAAGGCAGCGACAGGGGGCAGAGAGACCCAGTACTTC. Translating it yields CASSQDKAATGGRETQYF. The gene calls are TRBV4-1 and TRBJ2-5, with 10 positions matching TRBD1. With 0 bases clipped from V and 4 bases from J, the junction kept 11 bases outside the gene matches. Germline V gives CDR1 MGHRA, CDR2 YSYEKL. CDR3 length: 18 amino acids.

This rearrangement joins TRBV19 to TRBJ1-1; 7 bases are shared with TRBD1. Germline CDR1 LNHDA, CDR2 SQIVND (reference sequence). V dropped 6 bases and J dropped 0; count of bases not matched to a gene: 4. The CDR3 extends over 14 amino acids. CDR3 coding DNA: TGTGCCAGTAGGGGGACAGACATGAACACTGAAGCTTTCTTT. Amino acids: CASRGTDMNTEAFF. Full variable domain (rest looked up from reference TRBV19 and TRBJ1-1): DGGITQSPKYLFRKEGQNVTLSCEQNLNHDAMYWYRQDPGQGLRLIYYSQIVNDFQKGDIAEGYSVSREKKESFPLTVTSAQKNPTAFYLCASRGTDMNTEAFFGQGTRLTVV.

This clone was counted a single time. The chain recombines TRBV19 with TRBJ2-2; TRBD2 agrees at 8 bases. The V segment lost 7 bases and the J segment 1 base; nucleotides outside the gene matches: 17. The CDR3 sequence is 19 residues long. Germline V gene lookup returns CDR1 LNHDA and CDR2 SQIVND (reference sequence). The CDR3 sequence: CASMTRHSGTLVNTGELFF. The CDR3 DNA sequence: TGTGCCAGTATGACTCGTCATAGCGGGACTTTGGTGAACACCGGGGAGCTGTTTTTT.

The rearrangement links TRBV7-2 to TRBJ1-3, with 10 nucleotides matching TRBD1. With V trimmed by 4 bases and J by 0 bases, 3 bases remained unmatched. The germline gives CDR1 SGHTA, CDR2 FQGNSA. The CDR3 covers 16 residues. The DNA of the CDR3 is TGTGCCAGCAGCTCAGGACAGGGGGTCTCTGGAAACACCATATATTTT. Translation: CASSSGQGVSGNTIYF.